Below, 21 T cell receptor beta chains from the same sample are listed, as sequenced in a study of T cell repertoires in cytomegalovirus infection. TCRdb reanalysed the reads using MiXCR and keeps one entry per CDR3 protein. The repertoire consists of more than 150,000 distinct CDR3 sequences, with roughly 19% occurring once and the leading ten covering less than 3.5%. Sequences were obtained from PBMCs. The origin of the receptors is a human donor in good health (CMV status not recorded). Some clones in this sample may be carry-over from other donors' samples.

The V gene is TRBV30, the J gene TRBJ1-5, with unresolved D. The V end was cut by 3 bases, the J end by 1 base, with 13 bases between. CDR3 length: 15 amino acids. Germline CDR1 and CDR2: GTSNPN and SVGIG (reference sequence). In DNA, the CDR3 is TGTGCCTGGAGCCCGGGCCAAGGGAGCAATCAGCCCCAGCATTTT. Amino acid sequence: CAWSPGQGSNQPQHF.

The chain couples TRBV28 to TRBJ2-7; perhaps TRBD2 as D (6 bases). CDR3 size: 15 residues. The germline V gene encodes CDR1 MDHEN and CDR2 SYDVKM. Trimming took 6 bases from V and 0 from J, leaving 15 bases between them. The CDR3 nucleotides are TGTGCCAGCAGCCCAAGCGGGCAGAGCTCCTACGAGCAGTACTTC. It translates to CASSPSGQSSYEQYF. Based on the CDR3 plus reference TRBV28 and TRBJ2-7, the full variable domain is DVKVTQSSRYLVKRTGEKVFLECVQDMDHENMFWYRQDPGLGLRLIYFSYDVKMKEKGDIPEGYSVSREKKERFSLILESASTNQTSMYLCASSPSGQSSYEQYFGPGTRLTVT.

V is TRBV6-2 or TRBV6-3 and J is TRBJ2-5; D is perhaps TRBD1 (5 bases). Trimming pared 7 bases from V and 5 bases from J, leaving 17 bases between. Germline-derived CDR1 and CDR2 are MNHEY and SVGEGT. The CDR3 consists of 14 residues. The CDR3 spells CASTQGRARETQYF. The CDR3 DNA follows: TGTGCCAGCACCCAGGGCAGGGCAAGGGAGACCCAGTACTTC.

The chain has TRBV9 and TRBJ1-3; 8 positions agree with TRBD1. The CDR3 covers 15 residues. The germline V gene encodes CDR1 SGDLS and CDR2 YYNGEE. Trimming cost V 4 bases and J 4 bases; bases outside gene matches: 7. The CDR3 region has the DNA TGTGCCAGCAGCACAGGACAGGGCTGGGGAAACACCATATATTTT. This codes for CASSTGQGWGNTIYF.

This clonotype was observed a handful of times. The V gene is TRBV11-3, the J gene TRBJ1-3, with no clear D. Germline CDR1 is SGHNT and CDR2 is YENEEA. The CDR3 spans 16 residues. V gave up 3 bases and J gave up 0 bases, with 12 bases separating them. The CDR3 sequence: CASSFRTETSGNTIYF. The CDR3 coding sequence is TGTGCCAGCAGCTTCAGGACTGAGACCTCTGGAAACACCATATATTTT.

This clonotype was picked up one time. The rearrangement uses TRBV5-1 and TRBJ1-1; 11 bases match TRBD1. Germline V gives CDR1 SGHRS, CDR2 YFSETQ. The ends lost 5 bases at V and 1 base at J; junction bases unmatched: 10. The CDR3 has 17 residues. DNA for the CDR3: TGCGCCAGCAGACCCGGGACAGGGGGACGAACGAACACTGAAGCTTTCTTT. This translates into CASRPGTGGRTNTEAFF.

The CDR3 sequence is CATSRDAGTYEQYF. As DNA, the CDR3 is TGTGCCACCAGCAGAGATGCGGGTACCTACGAGCAGTACTTC. The gene calls are TRBV15 and TRBJ2-7, with D tentatively TRBD2 (5 bases). This CDR3 has 14 amino acids. With 0 bases removed from V and 2 bases from J, the gap between germline ends came to 8 bases. Germline assignment: CDR1 LNHNV and CDR2 YYDKDF (reference sequence).

This clonotype was detected only once. One base away lies a much larger clone, so this may be a sequencing read error. The chain recombines TRBV7-3 with TRBJ1-1; the D is unclear. The CDR3 loop spans 13 amino acids. Germline V CDR1 and CDR2: SGHTA, FQGTGA. CDR3 loop: CASSLMVNTAAFF. In nucleotides, the CDR3 is TGTGCCAGCAGCTTAATGGTGAACACTGCAGCTTTCTTT.

This clonotype occurred many times. This chain joins TRBV7-2 and TRBJ1-2, with 7 bases identical to TRBD1. Germline V gene data show CDR1 as SGHTA and CDR2 as FQGNSA. The J segment lost 5 bases and the V segment lost 4 bases, leaving 10 bases of the junction unmatched. The CDR3 length is 15 residues. The CDR3 protein is CASSWDRSSSYGYTF. CDR3 sequence (DNA): TGTGCCAGCAGCTGGGACAGAAGTAGTTCTTATGGCTACACCTTC.

This clonotype has a count of ten or more. The chain uses TRBV28 and TRBJ2-1, with TRBD2 as a possible D gene (6 bases). Germline lookup yields CDR1 MDHEN and CDR2 SYDVKM. V was clipped by 3 bases and J by 7 bases, with 16 bases between them. CDR3 size: 15 residues. The CDR3 is CASSFTGSRANEQFF. The CDR3 DNA is TGTGCCAGCAGTTTTACCGGGAGCAGGGCGAATGAGCAGTTCTTC.

This clonotype has ten or more counts. The chain joins TRBV7-8 to TRBJ1-3, with 7 nucleotides matching TRBD1. V shed 5 bases and J 3 bases; nucleotides not matched to a gene: 19. The germline gives CDR1 SGHVS, CDR2 FQNEAQ. The CDR3 covers 19 residues. CDR3 sequence (DNA): TGTGCCAGCAGCGAAACTATCCCGATAGGGACAGTCGGTGGAAACACCATATATTTT. It specifies CASSETIPIGTVGGNTIYF.

The chain is built from TRBV28 and TRBJ2-2; 9 nucleotides match TRBD1. The CDR3 is 15 residues long. The ends lost 5 bases at V and 6 bases at J; junction bases unmatched: 7. The germline CDR1 and CDR2 sequences are MDHEN and SYDVKM. The CDR3 sequence is CASSPTGGVPGELFF. CDR3 sequence (DNA): TGTGCCAGCAGTCCAACAGGGGGCGTGCCCGGGGAGCTGTTTTTT.

The chain is built from TRBV18 and TRBJ2-5; 8 bases fit TRBD2. From germline, CDR1 is KGHSH and CDR2 LQKENI. The junction had 13 bases not matched to a gene; V was cut back by 5 bases and J by 5 bases. The CDR3 is 16 residues long. In DNA, the CDR3 is TGTGCCAGCTCAACCTCCCGGGGGGGCGTTCGGGAGACCCAGTACTTC. Translating gives CASSTSRGGVRETQYF.

The chain carries TRBV13 and TRBJ2-2; D unclear. From germline, CDR1 is PRHDT and CDR2 FYEKMQ (reference sequence). The CDR3 spans 15 residues. V was pared by 5 bases and J by 0 bases, with 10 bases between. The CDR3 DNA reads as TGTGCCAGCAGCCGCACAGTTACGAACACCGGGGAGCTGTTTTTT. It encodes CASSRTVTNTGELFF.

This clonotype has a count of ten or more. The CDR3 bases are TGTGCCAGCAGCTTAATGGGCATTGTCTCTGGGGCCAACGTCCTGACTTTC. Protein product: CASSLMGIVSGANVLTF. V usage is TRBV7-2 and J usage is TRBJ2-6; D uncertain. V lost 2 bases to trimming and J lost 0 bases, with 11 bases between them. CDR1 is SGHTA and CDR2 is FQGNSA in the germline V gene. The CDR3 is made up of 17 amino acids.

This clonotype was picked up many times. V gene TRBV7-9 combines with J gene TRBJ1-2; D call uncertain. V dropped 2 bases and J dropped 10 bases, with 20 bases sitting between them. CDR3 size: 15 residues. Per germline, CDR1 SEHNR and CDR2 FQNEAQ (reference sequence). This CDR3 reads CASSLRAGPTIDYTF. In DNA form, the CDR3 reads TGTGCCAGCAGCTTACGGGCCGGACCGACAATAGACTACACCTTC.

The chain links TRBV4-1 to TRBJ2-7; D gene unclear. Germline assignment: CDR1 MGHRA and CDR2 YSYEKL. Trimming removed 0 bases at V and 2 bases at J, with 14 bases between. The CDR3 has 16 residues. CDR3 DNA sequence: TGCGCCAGCAGCCAAGATACGTTACGTTATCCCTACGAGCAGTACTTC. Protein product: CASSQDTLRYPYEQYF.

This clonotype was detected many times. This chain joins TRBV7-2 and TRBJ2-5, with a tentative D call TRBD1 (5 bases). CDR1 and CDR2 from the germline V gene are SGHTA and FQGNSA. Trimming pared 1 base from V and 4 bases from J, leaving 10 bases between. This CDR3 is built from 14 residues. The CDR3 DNA reads TGTGCCAGCAGCTTAGGGGCAGGGCGAGAGACCCAGTACTTC. Amino acids: CASSLGAGRETQYF.

The chain employs TRBV6-2 or TRBV6-3 and TRBJ2-1; D is possibly TRBD2 (6 bases). V was pared by 6 bases and J by 5 bases, with 11 bases between. Per the germline V gene, CDR1 is MNHEY and CDR2 is SVGEGT. The CDR3 is 13 residues long. CDR3 coding DNA: TGTGCCAGCAGAGGCTGGACTAACAATGAGCAGTTCTTC. Its translation is CASRGWTNNEQFF.

The V and J genes are TRBV3-1 and TRBJ2-3; a weak D match, TRBD1 (5 bases). Germline CDR1 LGHDT, CDR2 YNNKEL (reference sequence). The CDR3 is 15 amino acids. Trimming took 2 bases from V and 2 from J, leaving 11 bases between them. DNA for the CDR3: TGTGCCAGCAGCCAATCGCCAGGGCACACAGATACGCAGTATTTT. It yields the protein CASSQSPGHTDTQYF.

This clonotype was seen more than once but under ten times. The chain is built from TRBV27 and TRBJ2-7; D gene uncertain. V lost 4 bases and J 1 base, leaving 11 bases between the germline ends. The CDR3 spans 14 residues. Germline CDR1 reads MNHEY; CDR2 reads SMNVEV (reference sequence). The CDR3 sequence: CASSSKDTSYEQYF. The CDR3 region has the DNA TGTGCCAGCAGTTCGAAAGACACGTCCTACGAGCAGTACTTC.